This T cell receptor beta chain is drawn from a study of cytomegalovirus exposure and HLA in healthy donors. Overall study results and limits: With high specificity and sensitivity, the classifier reportedly diagnosed cytomegalovirus status.

As to this clone: Its cognate antigen is unknown.

V shed 6 bases, J shed 4 bases, and the junction held 8 bases outside the gene matches. Germline values: CDR1 LGHNA, CDR2 YSLEER. The CDR3 loop spans 14 amino acids. The primer mix had 60 Vbeta and 13 Jbeta primers. Generated by immunoSEQ multiplex PCR, the TCRdb table keeps only in-frame clones and is missing some. Among 150,000 to 200,000 clones listed, around 76% were seen once. This cohort consisted of healthy bone marrow donors. Specimen: PBMCs. The chain employs TRBV4-3 and TRBJ1-1; 7 bases map to TRBD1. The sequence came from a woman in her thirties in good health and CMV-seropositive. CDR3 DNA sequence: TGCGCCAGCAGACTTCAGGGGGGTGGCACTGAAGCTTTCTTT. This sequence encodes CASRLQGGGTEAFF.